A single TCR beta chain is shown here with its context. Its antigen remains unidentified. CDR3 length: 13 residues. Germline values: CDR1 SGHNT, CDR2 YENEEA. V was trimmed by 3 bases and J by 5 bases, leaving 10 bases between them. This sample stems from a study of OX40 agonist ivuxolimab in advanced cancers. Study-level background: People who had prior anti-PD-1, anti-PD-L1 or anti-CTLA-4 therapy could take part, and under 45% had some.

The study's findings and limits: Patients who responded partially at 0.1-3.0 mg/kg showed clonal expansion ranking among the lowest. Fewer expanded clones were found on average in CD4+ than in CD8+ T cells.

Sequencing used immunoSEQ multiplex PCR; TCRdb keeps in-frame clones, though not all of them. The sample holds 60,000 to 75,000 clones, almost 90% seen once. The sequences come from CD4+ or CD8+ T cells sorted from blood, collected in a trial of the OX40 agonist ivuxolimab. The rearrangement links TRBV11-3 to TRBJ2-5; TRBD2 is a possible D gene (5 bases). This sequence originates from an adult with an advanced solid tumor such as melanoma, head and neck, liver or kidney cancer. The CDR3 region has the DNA TGTGCCAGCAGCTTGACTAATTGGGAGACCCAGTACTTC. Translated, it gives CASSLTNWETQYF.